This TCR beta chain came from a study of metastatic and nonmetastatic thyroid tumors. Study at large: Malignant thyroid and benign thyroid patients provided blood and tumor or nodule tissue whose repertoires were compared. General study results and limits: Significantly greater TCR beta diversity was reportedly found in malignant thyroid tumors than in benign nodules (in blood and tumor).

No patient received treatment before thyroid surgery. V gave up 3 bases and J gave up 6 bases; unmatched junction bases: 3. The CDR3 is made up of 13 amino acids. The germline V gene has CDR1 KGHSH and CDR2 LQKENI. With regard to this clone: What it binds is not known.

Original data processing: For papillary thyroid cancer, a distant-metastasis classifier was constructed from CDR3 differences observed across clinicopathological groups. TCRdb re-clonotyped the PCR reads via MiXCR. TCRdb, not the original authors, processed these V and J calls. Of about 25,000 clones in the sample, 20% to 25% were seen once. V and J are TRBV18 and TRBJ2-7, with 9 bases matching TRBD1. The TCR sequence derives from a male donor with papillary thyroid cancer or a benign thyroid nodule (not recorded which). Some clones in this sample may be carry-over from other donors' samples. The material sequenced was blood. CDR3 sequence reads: CASSPATGGEQYF. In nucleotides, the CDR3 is TGTGCCAGCTCACCCGCGACAGGGGGCGAGCAGTACTTC.